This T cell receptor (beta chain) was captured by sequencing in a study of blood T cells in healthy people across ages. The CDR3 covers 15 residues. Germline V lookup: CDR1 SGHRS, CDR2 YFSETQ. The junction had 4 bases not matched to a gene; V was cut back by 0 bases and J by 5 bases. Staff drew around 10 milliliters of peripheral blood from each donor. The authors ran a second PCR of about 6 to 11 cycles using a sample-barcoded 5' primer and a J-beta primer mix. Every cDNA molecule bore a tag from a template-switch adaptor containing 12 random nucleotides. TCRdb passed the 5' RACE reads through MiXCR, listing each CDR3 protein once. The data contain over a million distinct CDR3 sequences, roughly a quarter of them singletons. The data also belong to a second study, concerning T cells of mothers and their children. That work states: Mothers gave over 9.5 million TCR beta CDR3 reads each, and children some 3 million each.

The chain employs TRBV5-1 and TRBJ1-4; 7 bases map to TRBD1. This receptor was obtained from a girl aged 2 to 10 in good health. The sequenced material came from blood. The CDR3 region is CASSLGVTGNEKLFF. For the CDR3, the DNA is TGCGCCAGCAGCTTGGGGGTGACAGGGAATGAAAAACTGTTTTTT. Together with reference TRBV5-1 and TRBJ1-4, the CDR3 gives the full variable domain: KAGVTQTPRYLIKTRGQQVTLSCSPISGHRSVSWYQQTPGQGLQFLFEYFSETQRNKGNFPGRFSGRQFSNSRSEMNVSTLELGDSALYLCASSLGVTGNEKLFFGSGTQLSVL.